There are a few counts of the clone carrying this TCR beta chain. Its specificity is unknown. These data originate in a study of Graves' ophthalmopathy and Graves' hyperthyroidism. Overall study findings and caveats: Predictions made by the model for ophthalmopathy progression reached roughly 70% sensitivity and just under 75% specificity.

Germline V gene data show CDR1 as SEHNR and CDR2 as FQNEAQ (reference sequence). The CDR3 has 12 amino acids. Trimming left V 9 bases short and J 4 bases short, with 12 bases between. Newly diagnosed, the hyperthyroidism patients had under 2 months' duration and were aged 18 to 65. Uncontrolled infections, pregnancy, lactation or other autoimmune diseases led to patient exclusion. Clinical symptoms and serum thyroxine were used for diagnosis; TRAb, thyroid ultrasound and orbital computed tomography were also relied on. The sequenced template was RNA, covering the TCR beta CDR3 region. The workflow started with a first-round RT-PCR run with HTBI primers and then moved on to a second-round multiplex PCR. TCRdb fed the multiplex PCR reads into MiXCR, producing one record per CDR3 protein. Of over a million distinct CDR3 sequences in the sample, approximately 35% were seen once.

The origin of this receptor is an adult man with Graves' hyperthyroidism. The chain joins TRBV7-9 to TRBJ2-5, with D maybe TRBD2 (7 bases). The material sequenced was peripheral blood or thyroid tissue (not recorded which). CDR3 amino acids: CASQRGAETQYF. CDR3 DNA sequence: TGTGCCAGTCAACGGGGGGCAGAGACCCAGTACTTC.